This TCR beta chain was sequenced for a study of blood T cell repertoires in COVID-19. Clones were sequenced by immunoSEQ multiplex PCR, and TCRdb holds only the in-frame ones, with some missing. The data hold some 98,000 clones, with about 80% observed a single time. CDR1 and CDR2 (germline): MNHEY, SVGAGI. This CDR3 contains 14 residues. V lost 6 bases and J lost 0, with 11 bases in between. The TCR was taken from a man between 65 and 85 years old with active or convalescent COVID-19. What was sequenced was peripheral blood. The chain links TRBV6-5 to TRBJ1-2, with D possibly TRBD1 on 6 matching bases. The CDR3 loop is CASSDRSPNYGYTF. The DNA for the CDR3 is TGTGCCAGCAGCGACAGGAGTCCTAACTATGGCTACACCTTC.